Listed below are T cell receptor beta chains from one sample, sequenced in a study of OX40 agonist ivuxolimab in advanced cancers. Assay used: immunoSEQ multiplex PCR; TCRdb lists only in-frame clones, some missing. Among roughly 76,000 clones listed, 91% were seen once. The specimen comprised CD4+ or CD8+ T cells sorted from blood, sampled in a trial of the OX40 agonist ivuxolimab. The receptors here all came from an adult with an advanced solid tumor such as melanoma, head and neck, liver or kidney cancer. Both conserved end residues are part of each CDR3. Rows may omit the clone size; those that give it use once, few, many or a size class.

v_gene	abundance	CDR3aa
TRBV4-1	NA	CASSQSTSENTGELFF
TRBV7-9	NA	CASSFPGVLTTQYF
TRBV19	NA	CASTARSEKLFF
TRBV30	NA	CAWSKTGQTSSYEQYF
TRBV6-5	NA	CACRGTGEHTQYF
TRBV9	once	CASSGHITGTGRQETQYF
TRBV30	NA	CAWSDLRGGKNIQYF
TRBV4-3	NA	CASSQQGQGSTDTQYF
TRBV29-1	NA	CSVRLAGADTQYF
TRBV29-1	few	CSASDTMNTEAFF
TRBV4-1	few	CASSQVILAGALNEQFF
TRBV2	NA	CASIRGNTGELFF
TRBV19	NA	CASIGQGASNQPQHF
TRBV29-1	NA	CSVGGSGLYNEQFF
TRBV28	NA	CASQSSYPGSSGRTQYF
TRBV28	NA	CASSFTGRILSGELFF
TRBV4-1	NA	CASSQGIAGGNQETQYF
TRBV11-2	NA	CASSLGLGGGYEQYF
TRBV27	NA	CASRGAGSTQPQHF
TRBV4-1	NA	CASSQEGQPTGELFF
TRBV2	NA	CATSLNEKLFF
TRBV29-1	NA	CSVERSGLGDTQYF
TRBV5-6	once	CASSLAAYEQYF
TRBV20-1	NA	CSVERTYEQYF
TRBV7-9	NA	CASSLDIQGPFF
TRBV29-1	NA	CSAGPNTGELFF
TRBV9	once	CASSPLGTSGPYEQYF
TRBV29-1	few	CSAKLEQKDGIQYF
TRBV9	NA	CASSPGQGVVNRQYF
TRBV10-2	once	CASSEGRNTEAFF
TRBV7-2	once	CASRPGTEGNTIYF
TRBV4-3	once	CASSQVRGELFF
TRBV19	NA	CASSKQSGLAYNEQFF
TRBV10-3	NA	CATAGQGTDTQYF
TRBV5-4	NA	CASSLAGGETQYF
TRBV11-2	once	CASSLGQGGYNEQFF
TRBV6-5	few	CASSYPGTDTQYF
TRBV5-1	NA	CASKIQAVDYEQYF
TRBV5-1	NA	CASSLVFGEGTGELFF
TRBV10-3	NA	CAISWASGMDEQYF
TRBV4-1	NA	CASSQGPAGVIYEQYF
TRBV27	NA	CASTTTGTGGSYEQYF
TRBV2	once	CASATDRGGTGELFF
TRBV15	NA	CATSPGGTKVSEREQYF
TRBV7-2	NA	CATRRGANHGYTF
TRBV28	NA	CASSRPDRGHEQYF
TRBV11-2	NA	CASSLGVLLNF
TRBV29-1	NA	CSVENFGLAGTDTQYF
TRBV28	NA	CASTPTRLRGTNTGELFF
TRBV7-9	NA	CASSSGTGGNTGELFF
TRBV5-1	NA	CASSSRTVGGELFF
TRBV6-1	NA	CASSPDSPWGYTF
TRBV5-1	NA	CASSLSAGTTNEKLFF
TRBV5-4	NA	CASSFSGGYEQYF
TRBV19	NA	CASSPQGKQNIQYF